What follows describes a single T cell receptor (beta chain). Its specificity is not known. Germline V gives CDR1 SGHRS, CDR2 YFSETQ. V dropped 0 bases and J dropped 4 bases, with 13 bases sitting between them. This CDR3 comprises 15 residues. The data belong to a study of cytomegalovirus exposure and HLA in healthy donors. In the study overall: It was reported in a later analysis that the 120 validation repertoires used the same platform as the approximately 650 first-cohort repertoires. General study points: Both high specificity and high sensitivity reportedly marked the classifier's diagnosis of cytomegalovirus status. Confirmation was obtained in vitro that three CMV-associated chains are specific for CMV antigens.

The data were produced by immunoSEQ multiplex PCR, yet TCRdb's version contains in-frame clones alone and is incomplete. The sample consists of around 150,000 clones, approximately 90% of them appearing once. Input material: PBMCs. This clonotype originated in a man between 18 and 29 years old in good health and CMV-seronegative. This rearrangement joins TRBV5-1 to TRBJ2-5; the D gene is possibly TRBD2 (5 bases). The CDR3 DNA follows: TGCGCCAGCAGCTTGGAGGGTCCACGGGGAGAGACCCAGTACTTC. Its protein is CASSLEGPRGETQYF.